This passage covers 27 T cell receptor beta chains from one sample sequenced in a study of shared clonotypes between healthy human individuals (TCRdb year 2020). Library creation used the immunoSEQ multiplex PCR assay. TCRdb carries this immuneACCESS record with in-frame sequences only. Its versions omit some clonotypes, under half of them owing to an unresolved V gene in the studies checked, with the rest unexplained. The sample table lists a few million clones, almost 96% of them with a count of one. The top ten clones comprise about 0.13% of the sample. Material: naive CD4+ T cells sorted from blood. In light of the paper, this sample's cell subset or site label describes: CD45RA+ positively selected. The receptors originated from a man aged 18 to 35 in good health.

This chain connects TRBV7-2 to TRBJ1-1; the D gene is possibly TRBD1 (6 bases). From germline, CDR1 is SGHTA and CDR2 FQGNSA. Trimming cost V 5 bases and J 2 bases, with 15 bases left between them. The CDR3 runs 15 residues. CDR3 sequence: CASSPAGTQNTEAFF. The CDR3 DNA reads as TGTGCCAGCAGCCCAGCGGGGACACAAAACACTGAAGCTTTCTTT.

The V and J genes are TRBV18 and TRBJ2-2; TRBD2 is a possible D gene (6 bases). V was trimmed by 5 bases and J by 6 bases, leaving 19 bases between them. The CDR3 extends over 16 amino acids. Per germline, CDR1 KGHSH and CDR2 LQKENI. CDR3 in DNA: TGTGCCAGCTCAATCCGGCCGGGACTCGAACCCGGGGAGCTGTTTTTT. This gives the protein CASSIRPGLEPGELFF.

The rearrangement links TRBV2 to TRBJ1-2; the D is unclear. CDR3 length equals 14 residues. The germline V gene has CDR1 SNHLY and CDR2 FYNNEI. The V gene lost 4 bases and the J gene lost 4 bases, with 13 bases spanning the gap. As DNA, the CDR3 is TGTGCCAGCAGTGTAGGAGGGAACAGCTATGGCTACACCTTC. It is translated as CASSVGGNSYGYTF.

The sample holds a few counts of this clone. V and J are TRBV11-2 and TRBJ2-7; 11 bases agree with TRBD2. The V segment lost 2 bases and the J segment 2 bases; nucleotides outside the gene matches: 2. From germline, CDR1 is SGHAT and CDR2 FQNNGV. The CDR3 consists of 15 residues. The CDR3 DNA follows: TGTGCCAGCAGCTTACGACTAGCGGGAACCTACGAGCAGTACTTC. It specifies CASSLRLAGTYEQYF. The full variable domain, in which reference TRBV11-2 and TRBJ2-7 provide the parts outside the CDR3, is EAGVAQSPRYKIIEKRQSVAFWCNPISGHATLYWYQQILGQGPKLLIQFQNNGVVDDSQLPKDRFSAERLKGVDSTLKIQPAKLEDSAVYLCASSLRLAGTYEQYFGPGTRLTVT.

The chain links TRBV5-4 to TRBJ1-1; D possibly corresponds to TRBD1 (5 bases). The V gene's germline CDR1 is SGHNT and CDR2 YYREEE (reference sequence). The length of the CDR3 is 13 residues. The V end was cut by 3 bases, the J end by 9 bases, with 15 bases between. The CDR3 nucleotides read TGTGCCAGCAGCTCTGCCGACAGCACGAAAGCTTTCTTT. The encoded protein is CASSSADSTKAFF.

The J gene is TRBJ2-2, the V gene TRBV6-5; D is undetermined. CDR1 is MNHEY, CDR2 SVGAGI, per germline. The CDR3 has 13 amino acids. Trimming took 5 bases from V and 7 from J, leaving 11 bases between them. Written as DNA, the CDR3 is TGTGCCAGCAGTCTGCTTGTGGGCGGGGAGCTGTTTTTT. It encodes CASSLLVGGELFF.

This clone is a singleton in its sample. The chain joins TRBV4-3 to TRBJ2-3; 7 nucleotides align to TRBD2. The CDR3 has 15 amino acids. The V gene end was trimmed by 1 base and the J gene end by 2 bases; junction bases not matched to a gene: 3. Germline V gene sequence: CDR1 LGHNA, CDR2 YSLEER. In DNA, the CDR3 is TGCGCCAGCAGCCAAGCTAGCGGCTCCACAGATACGCAGTATTTT. Protein: CASSQASGSTDTQYF.

This clone was seen a few times. The chain couples TRBV15 to TRBJ1-5; D uncertain. The V gene lost 0 bases and the J gene lost 0 bases, with 6 bases spanning the gap. Germline values: CDR1 LNHNV, CDR2 YYDKDF (reference sequence). The CDR3 is 15 residues long. The CDR3 nucleotides read TGTGCCACCAGCAGAGATCCGACTAGCAATCAGCCCCAGCATTTT. This sequence encodes CATSRDPTSNQPQHF.

The chain links TRBV11-2 to TRBJ1-2; unclear D gene. Between the trimmed V and J ends, which lost 2 bases and 1 base, there was a span of 11 bases. The CDR3 spans 15 residues. Germline CDR1 and CDR2: SGHAT and FQNNGV. In DNA, the CDR3 is TGTGCCAGCAGCTTAATCCTGAACTTTAACTATGGCTACACCTTC. This translates into CASSLILNFNYGYTF. Combining the CDR3 with reference TRBV11-2 and TRBJ1-2 gives the whole variable domain EAGVAQSPRYKIIEKRQSVAFWCNPISGHATLYWYQQILGQGPKLLIQFQNNGVVDDSQLPKDRFSAERLKGVDSTLKIQPAKLEDSAVYLCASSLILNFNYGYTFGSGTRLTVV.

The CDR3 DNA reads as TGTGCCATCAGTGAGGACGGAATTTCGGCTGAAGCTTTCTTT. Protein: CAISEDGISAEAFF. The chain couples TRBV10-3 to TRBJ1-1; no firm D call. In germline, CDR1 is ENHRY, CDR2 SYGVKD. This CDR3 contains 14 residues. Trimming left V 2 bases short and J 6 bases short, with 13 bases between.

V gene TRBV5-6 combines with J gene TRBJ2-2; D gene unclear. V dropped 4 bases and J dropped 6 bases, with 7 bases sitting between them. The germline V gene encodes CDR1 SGHDT and CDR2 YYEEEE. The CDR3 totals 12 residues. In DNA, the CDR3 is TGTGCCAGCAGCATGGGCCCCGGGGAGCTGTTTTTT. Its translation: CASSMGPGELFF.

This chain joins TRBV7-2 and TRBJ2-7, with no clear D. Germline V lookup: CDR1 SGHTA, CDR2 FQGNSA. V was shortened by 2 bases and J by 3 bases, with 14 bases between the two germline ends. The CDR3 spans 15 residues. CDR3 region: CASSLLVEKSYEQYF. The CDR3 DNA sequence: TGTGCCAGCAGCTTATTGGTAGAGAAGAGCTACGAGCAGTACTTC.

The genes are TRBV10-3 and TRBJ2-5; tentatively, D is TRBD2 (6 bases). CDR3 length: 14 amino acids. The V end was cut by 6 bases, the J end by 5 bases, with 16 bases between. In germline, CDR1 is ENHRY, CDR2 SYGVKD. In DNA form, the CDR3 reads TGTGCCATCAGCGCCGGGGAGGCTCGTGAGACCCAGTACTTC. Its protein product is CAISAGEARETQYF.

V and J are TRBV5-4 and TRBJ2-1; D call uncertain. The CDR3 extends over 14 amino acids. V dropped 2 bases and J dropped 5 bases, with 11 bases sitting between them. From germline, CDR1 is SGHNT and CDR2 YYREEE (reference sequence). The CDR3 DNA follows: TGTGCCAGCAGCTTTCGATCGGCGGACAATGAGCAGTTCTTC. Translated, it gives CASSFRSADNEQFF.

The chain carries TRBV6-1 and TRBJ1-2, with a possible D match to TRBD1 (5 bases). CDR3 length: 12 amino acids. Germline CDR1 reads MNHNS; CDR2 reads SASEGT. The V gene lost 7 bases and the J gene lost 11 bases, with 17 bases spanning the gap. In DNA form, the CDR3 reads TGTGCCAGCATGGGGACCGGGGCGAGATACACCTTC. This gives the protein CASMGTGARYTF.

The gene calls are TRBV2 and TRBJ2-1; 8 bases align to TRBD1. Germline V gene sequence: CDR1 SNHLY, CDR2 FYNNEI. This CDR3 is built from 15 residues. V was clipped by 7 bases and J by 9 bases; unmatched bases: 14. CDR3 sequence (DNA): TGTGCCAGCAAACAAGAGGGACAGGTCATCGGTGAGCAGTTCTTC. The encoded protein is CASKQEGQVIGEQFF. The full variable domain, rest sourced from reference TRBV2 and TRBJ2-1, is EPEVTQTPSHQVTQMGQEVILRCVPISNHLYFYWYRQILGQKVEFLVSFYNNEISEKSEIFDDQFSVERPDGSNFTLKIRSTKLEDSAMYFCASKQEGQVIGEQFFGPGTRLTVL.

This sequence joins TRBV5-6 and TRBJ2-1; 10 bases are shared with TRBD2. The CDR3 has 15 amino acids. J gave up 2 bases and V 8 bases, and 7 bases lay outside the gene matches. Per germline, CDR1 SGHDT and CDR2 YYEEEE. CDR3 protein: CASRTSGIAYNEQFF. CDR3 nucleotide sequence: TGTGCCAGTCGAACTAGCGGGATAGCCTACAATGAGCAGTTCTTC.

The chain combines TRBV6-6 with TRBJ1-5; TRBD1 is a possible D gene (6 bases). This CDR3 comprises 14 residues. CDR1 and CDR2 from the germline V gene are MNHNY and SVGAGI (reference sequence). With 10 bases removed from V and 2 bases from J, the gap between germline ends came to 15 bases. CDR3 coding DNA: TGTGCCACCACAACAGGGAACGGCAATCAGCCCCAGCATTTT. As protein: CATTTGNGNQPQHF.

Notes on this clone: Other DNA sequences in the same sample also yield this CDR3. The V gene is TRBV5-1, the J gene TRBJ2-2; D remains unclear. Germline V gene data show CDR1 as SGHRS and CDR2 as YFSETQ. The V and J ends lost 0 bases and 2 bases respectively, with 5 bases between them. CDR3 size: 14 residues. CDR3: CASSLVDNTGELFF. CDR3 nucleotides: TGCGCCAGCAGCTTGGTCGATAACACCGGGGAGCTGTTTTTT.

The chain links TRBV10-2 to TRBJ1-2; D gene uncertain. V lost 2 bases, J lost 3 bases, and 16 bases lay in between. Germline values: CDR1 WSHSY, CDR2 SAAADI. This CDR3 contains 16 residues. CDR3 amino acids: CASSEVLERSYYGYTF. The CDR3 bases are TGCGCCAGCAGTGAGGTTCTCGAAAGAAGCTACTATGGCTACACCTTC.

This chain joins TRBV9 and TRBJ2-1, with 9 bases lining up with TRBD1. The germline V gene has CDR1 SGDLS and CDR2 YYNGEE. The CDR3 length is 15 residues. J was trimmed by 4 bases and V by 3 bases; bases with no gene match: 5. CDR3 coding DNA: TGTGCCAGCAGCGCCGGGACAGGGTTTTACAATGAGCAGTTCTTC. Residues: CASSAGTGFYNEQFF.

The chain joins TRBV18 to TRBJ1-4, with no clear D. The CDR3 loop spans 19 amino acids. Germline V gives CDR1 KGHSH, CDR2 LQKENI. V lost 0 bases and J 0 bases, leaving 17 bases between the germline ends. The CDR3, as DNA: TGTGCCAGCTCACCACCGAATGGCAGGAATTCACCAACTAATGAAAAACTGTTTTTT. Protein: CASSPPNGRNSPTNEKLFF.

The CDR3, as DNA: TGCGCCAGCAGCTTGGATGGGGGGCCTTTTATTGAGCAGTTCTTC. Protein sequence: CASSLDGGPFIEQFF. The chain employs TRBV5-1 and TRBJ2-1; TRBD1 or TRBD2 may be the D gene (6 bases each). CDR3 length: 15 residues. Germline CDR1 SGHRS, CDR2 YFSETQ. Trimming took 0 bases from V and 9 from J, leaving 16 bases between them.

This clone appeared a single time. This rearrangement joins TRBV4-3 to TRBJ2-7; 8 nucleotides line up with TRBD2. V lost 4 bases and J lost 3; bases outside the gene matches: 11. Germline V gene lookup returns CDR1 LGHNA and CDR2 YSLEER. The CDR3 is 16 amino acids. In DNA form, the CDR3 reads TGCGCCAGCAGCCGGGATTTGACGGGGGGGGTCTACGAGCAGTACTTC. Amino acids: CASSRDLTGGVYEQYF.

J is TRBJ2-7 and V is TRBV7-8, with D unresolved. The CDR3 has 17 residues. V was clipped by 2 bases and J by 1 base, with 18 bases between them. CDR1 SGHVS and CDR2 FQNEAQ come from the germline V gene. CDR3: CASSLYLRPAESYEQYF. CDR3 nucleotides: TGTGCCAGCAGCTTATATTTAAGGCCTGCTGAATCCTACGAGCAGTACTTC.

V gene TRBV30 combines with J gene TRBJ1-2, with D unclear. From germline, CDR1 is GTSNPN and CDR2 SVGIG (reference sequence). V was shortened by 4 bases and J by 3 bases, with 9 bases between the two germline ends. CDR3 length: 12 residues. The CDR3 coding sequence is TGTGCCTGGACCCCGATGGACTATGGCTACACCTTC. Translation: CAWTPMDYGYTF.

Details on this clone: This specimen includes other DNA sequences encoding the same CDR3. V and J are TRBV5-1 and TRBJ2-3, with TRBD1 as a possible D gene (7 bases). This CDR3 region has 14 residues. CDR1 SGHRS and CDR2 YFSETQ come from the germline V gene. V shed 0 bases and J shed 6 bases, with 11 bases lying between them. CDR3 in DNA: TGCGCCAGCAGCTTGGCCGGAGGGGGCGATACGCAGTATTTT. Translating it yields CASSLAGGGDTQYF.